The next 25 T cell receptor beta chains were all read from a single sample in a study of blood T cell repertoires in COVID-19. The protocol was immunoSEQ multiplex PCR, while the TCRdb copy is restricted to in-frame clones and leaves out a portion. The sample lists around 230,000 clones, just under 85% occurring once. Sequencing was carried out using PBMCs or T cells enriched from blood (not recorded which). These receptors all come from a man between 35 and 55 years old who had recovered from COVID-19.

This clone came up a few times. This rearrangement joins TRBV5-1 to TRBJ2-7; D may be TRBD1 (5 bases). The germline V gene encodes CDR1 SGHRS and CDR2 YFSETQ. The V end was cut by 1 base, the J end by 6 bases, with 14 bases between. This CDR3 spans 14 amino acids. Written as DNA, the CDR3 is TGCGCCAGCAGCTTGCAACAGGTTCCTGGCGAGCAGTACTTC. Translated, it gives CASSLQQVPGEQYF.

This clone was picked up one time. This sequence joins TRBV5-1 and TRBJ1-1, with 11 positions matching TRBD1. Germline V gene lookup returns CDR1 SGHRS and CDR2 YFSETQ. The CDR3 consists of 12 residues. Losses at the gene ends were 4 bases for V and 11 bases for J; bases not matched to a gene: 4. In DNA form, the CDR3 reads TGCGCCAGCAGCCCAGGACAGGGGGCGGCTTTCTTT. It encodes CASSPGQGAAFF. The entire variable domain, with the rest obtained from reference TRBV5-1 and TRBJ1-1, is as follows: KAGVTQTPRYLIKTRGQQVTLSCSPISGHRSVSWYQQTPGQGLQFLFEYFSETQRNKGNFPGRFSGRQFSNSRSEMNVSTLELGDSALYLCASSPGQGAAFFGQGTRLTVV.

DNA of the CDR3: TGTGCCAGCAGCCAGGACAGTGATCAGCCCCAGCATTTT. As protein: CASSQDSDQPQHF. The chain carries TRBV4-2 and TRBJ1-5; a possible D gene is TRBD1 (6 bases). CDR3 size: 13 residues. CDR1 and CDR2 (germline): LGHNA, YNFKEQ. Trimming took off 3 bases at V and 5 bases at J, with 8 bases between the two ends.

The rearrangement links TRBV24-1 to TRBJ2-4; 9 bases are shared with TRBD1. CDR3 size: 15 residues. After removal of 4 bases from V and 7 bases from J, the junction contained 7 bases not matched to a gene. Germline CDR1 KGHDR, CDR2 SFDVKD. This CDR3 is CATSDPGQGGNIQYF. Written as DNA, the CDR3 is TGTGCCACCAGTGACCCGGGACAGGGTGGGAACATTCAGTACTTC.

V usage is TRBV7-2 and J usage is TRBJ1-1; 7 nucleotides align to TRBD1. This CDR3 region has 14 residues. Unmatched junction bases numbered 4, after V lost 5 bases and J lost 1 base. Per the germline V gene, CDR1 is SGHTA and CDR2 is FQGNSA. The CDR3 bases are TGTGCCAGCAGCACGGGACAGCCGAACACTGAAGCTTTCTTT. Residues: CASSTGQPNTEAFF. Variable domain in full (rest from reference TRBV7-2 and TRBJ1-1): GAGVSQSPSNKVTEKGKDVELRCDPISGHTALYWYRQSLGQGLEFLIYFQGNSAPDKSGLPSDRFSAERTGGSVSTLTIQRTQQEDSAVYLCASSTGQPNTEAFFGQGTRLTVV.

The chain uses TRBV5-4 and TRBJ2-2, with 9 bases aligning to TRBD1. From germline, CDR1 is SGHNT and CDR2 YYREEE (reference sequence). V was clipped by 4 bases and J by 3 bases; unmatched bases: 4. This CDR3 has 15 residues. The CDR3 DNA reads as TGTGCCAGCAGCGGCGACAGGGGGTACACCGGGGAGCTGTTTTTT. Its translation: CASSGDRGYTGELFF.

The V gene is TRBV7-9, the J gene TRBJ1-1, with D possibly being TRBD1 (5 bases). The CDR3 consists of 13 residues. The germline gives CDR1 SEHNR, CDR2 FQNEAQ (reference sequence). V shed 5 bases and J shed 1 base, with 8 bases lying between them. The CDR3 region is CASSRRGNTEAFF. The DNA of the CDR3 is TGTGCCAGCAGCAGGAGGGGGAACACTGAAGCTTTCTTT. Full variable domain (remainder filled in from reference TRBV7-9 and TRBJ1-1): DTGVSQNPRHKITKRGQNVTFRCDPISEHNRLYWYRQTLGQGPEFLTYFQNEAQLEKSRLLSDRFSAERPKGSFSTLEIQRTEQGDSAMYLCASSRRGNTEAFFGQGTRLTVV.

This clone showed up just once. The rearrangement uses TRBV19 and TRBJ2-7; TRBD2 matches at 13 bases. Per the germline V gene, CDR1 is LNHDA and CDR2 is SQIVND (reference sequence). CDR3 length: 15 amino acids. J gave up 3 bases and V 4 bases, and 3 bases lay outside the gene matches. CDR3 loop: CASSRTSGRYYEQYF. CDR3 nucleotide sequence: TGTGCCAGTAGTAGGACTAGCGGGAGATACTACGAGCAGTACTTC.

This sequence joins TRBV29-1 and TRBJ1-2; perhaps TRBD1 as D (5 bases). V lost 4 bases, J lost 4 bases, and 10 bases lay in between. CDR1 and CDR2 (germline): SQVTM, ANQGSEA. The CDR3 has 12 residues. CDR3 nucleotides: TGCAGCGTTGGGGTGACAGCCTATGGCTACACCTTC. The encoded protein is CSVGVTAYGYTF. The entire variable domain, with the rest obtained from reference TRBV29-1 and TRBJ1-2, is as follows: SAVISQKPSRDICQRGTSLTIQCQVDSQVTMMFWYRQQPGQSLTLIATANQGSEATYESGFVIDKFPISRPNLTFSTLTVSNMSPEDSSIYLCSVGVTAYGYTFGSGTRLTVV.

The gene calls are TRBV5-1 and TRBJ1-1, with D perhaps TRBD1 (5 bases). This CDR3 contains 14 residues. Trimming shortened V by 4 bases and J by 4 bases, and 14 bases separated the two germline ends. Germline CDR1 reads SGHRS; CDR2 reads YFSETQ. This CDR3 is CASSPLGPVTEAFF. The DNA of the CDR3 is TGCGCCAGCAGCCCACTGGGGCCTGTCACTGAAGCTTTCTTT.

The chain couples TRBV29-1 to TRBJ2-5; 9 bases align to TRBD1. Germline V gives CDR1 SQVTM, CDR2 ANQGSEA. The CDR3 is made up of 15 amino acids. The ends lost 6 bases at V and 4 bases at J; junction bases unmatched: 12. This CDR3 reads CSVVKTGGRGETQYF. As DNA, the CDR3 is TGCAGCGTGGTAAAGACAGGGGGTAGGGGAGAGACCCAGTACTTC.

This clone has a single count. The V call is TRBV5-1, the J call TRBJ2-3; TRBD2 agrees at 14 bases. The length of the CDR3 is 15 residues. V trimming: 4 bases; J trimming: 4 bases; junction bases outside the gene matches: 2. Germline CDR1 SGHRS, CDR2 YFSETQ. In DNA form, the CDR3 reads TGCGCCAGCAGCCAGGGACTAGCGGGAGCAGATACGCAGTATTTT. Its translation is CASSQGLAGADTQYF.

The chain recombines TRBV11-2 with TRBJ2-3; 7 bases are a match to TRBD1. With 5 bases clipped from V and 4 bases from J, the junction kept 9 bases outside the gene matches. CDR3 length: 15 residues. Per germline, CDR1 SGHAT and CDR2 FQNNGV. The CDR3 region is CASSLTTGSADTQYF. The CDR3 coding sequence is TGTGCCAGCAGCCTTACGACAGGGTCTGCAGATACGCAGTATTTT.

The chain couples TRBV10-3 to TRBJ2-5, with 9 bases identical to TRBD2. Germline V gene data show CDR1 as ENHRY and CDR2 as SYGVKD. V was clipped by 6 bases and J by 3 bases; unmatched bases: 11. The CDR3 spans 16 residues. CDR3 in amino acids: CAISRGGRGAEETQYF. CDR3 in DNA: TGTGCCATCAGCCGCGGCGGGAGGGGTGCGGAAGAGACCCAGTACTTC.

The V call is TRBV27, the J call TRBJ2-7; D ambiguous. The V gene's germline CDR1 is MNHEY and CDR2 SMNVEV (reference sequence). The CDR3 consists of 10 residues. V was cut by 7 bases and J by 6 bases, with 7 bases left in between. The CDR3 coding sequence is TGTGCCAGCAATATCCGCGAGCAGTACTTC. It specifies CASNIREQYF.

This chain connects TRBV5-5 to TRBJ2-5; 9 nucleotides match TRBD1. Germline CDR1 reads SGHKS; CDR2 reads YYEKEE (reference sequence). There are 16 residues in the CDR3. Trimming took 0 bases from V and 5 from J; bases not matched to a gene: 8. CDR3 nucleotides: TGTGCCAGCAGCTTGGTTCGGGACAGGGAGAGGGAGACCCAGTACTTC. Its translation is CASSLVRDRERETQYF.

Only one count was recorded for this clone. This chain uses TRBV5-1 with TRBJ1-1; 11 positions match TRBD1. Germline CDR1 SGHRS, CDR2 YFSETQ. The J segment lost 5 bases and the V segment lost 3 bases, leaving 12 bases of the junction unmatched. This CDR3 comprises 17 residues. The CDR3 coding sequence is TGCGCCAGCAGCTCCGACCCGGACAGGGGGCGCGGTACTGAAGCTTTCTTT. Protein sequence: CASSSDPDRGRGTEAFF.

The chain joins TRBV27 to TRBJ1-6, with 9 bases aligning to TRBD1. The CDR3 spans 16 residues. V lost 2 bases and J lost 9; bases outside the gene matches: 8. Germline lookup yields CDR1 MNHEY and CDR2 SMNVEV (reference sequence). Here the CDR3 reads CASSLVGQGSGSPLHF. The CDR3 DNA is TGTGCCAGCAGTTTAGTCGGACAGGGGAGTGGTTCACCCCTCCACTTT.

The chain is built from TRBV28 and TRBJ1-3; 10 nucleotides align to TRBD1. V shed 7 bases, J shed 2 bases, and the junction held 8 bases outside the gene matches. This CDR3 is 16 amino acids long. Germline V gives CDR1 MDHEN, CDR2 SYDVKM. CDR3 protein: CASTALGTGAGNTIYF. In DNA form, the CDR3 reads TGTGCCAGCACAGCACTCGGGACAGGGGCTGGAAACACCATATATTTT.

The rearrangement joins TRBV5-1 to TRBJ1-4, with D unclear. The CDR3 has 14 residues. Looked up from germline, CDR1 is SGHRS and CDR2 is YFSETQ. With 2 bases removed from V and 3 bases from J, the gap between germline ends came to 8 bases. The DNA of the CDR3 is TGCGCCAGCAGCTTAACAGCCTCTAATGAAAAACTGTTTTTT. This gives the protein CASSLTASNEKLFF.

The rearrangement joins TRBV28 to TRBJ1-2; D not resolved. This CDR3 is 11 amino acids long. V lost 4 bases and J lost 13, with 13 bases in between. CDR1 is MDHEN and CDR2 is SYDVKM in the germline V gene. The CDR3 DNA reads as TGTGCCAGCAGTTCAGCCCCGACAAGCACCTTC. It encodes CASSSAPTSTF.

The chain is built from TRBV7-3 and TRBJ2-2; D not resolved. Germline CDR1 SGHTA, CDR2 FQGTGA. CDR3 length: 13 residues. Trimming removed 8 bases from V and 2 bases from J, with 9 bases in between. CDR3 loop: CASQALNTGELFF. The CDR3, as DNA: TGTGCCAGCCAAGCGCTTAACACCGGGGAGCTGTTTTTT.

The chain combines TRBV7-8 with TRBJ2-6; perhaps TRBD1 as D (5 bases). V was clipped by 5 bases and J by 0 bases, with 17 bases between them. This CDR3 contains 18 residues. Per the germline V gene, CDR1 is SGHVS and CDR2 is FQNEAQ. CDR3 nucleotides: TGTGCCAGCAGCCCCTTTAGGGGAAAGAGCTCTGGGGCCAACGTCCTGACTTTC. This sequence encodes CASSPFRGKSSGANVLTF. The full variable domain, rest sourced from reference TRBV7-8 and TRBJ2-6, is GAGVSQSPRYKVAKRGQDVALRCDPISGHVSLFWYQQALGQGPEFLTYFQNEAQLDKSGLPSDRFFAERPEGSVSTLKIQRTQQEDSAVYLCASSPFRGKSSGANVLTFGAGSRLTVL.

This clone was observed a few times. The chain couples TRBV5-4 to TRBJ1-2; 11 positions match TRBD1. Germline CDR1 is SGHNT and CDR2 is YYREEE (reference sequence). Trimming cost V 5 bases and J 8 bases; bases outside gene matches: 14. This CDR3 comprises 16 residues. The CDR3 sequence is CASRILRDRGLRGYTF. The CDR3 DNA reads TGTGCCAGCAGGATTCTGCGGGACAGGGGGTTGCGGGGCTACACCTTC.

This clone showed up just once. The V gene is TRBV3-1 (or the pseudogene TRBV3-2), the J gene TRBJ2-7; TRBD2 agrees at 8 bases. The CDR3 runs 15 residues. The germline gives CDR1 LGHDT, CDR2 YNNKEL (reference sequence). Trimming cost V 0 bases and J 2 bases; bases outside gene matches: 3. The CDR3 loop reads CASSQELAVTYEQYF. CDR3 in DNA: TGTGCCAGCAGCCAAGAACTAGCGGTTACCTACGAGCAGTACTTC.